This T cell receptor (beta chain) was captured in a study of cytomegalovirus exposure and HLA in healthy donors. General observations from the study: For most subjects, TCR beta sequences were reported to predict HLA-A and HLA-B alleles with accuracy.

As concerns this clone: What it binds is unknown.

In the PCR, 60 Vbeta and 13 Jbeta primers were used. Profiled with immunoSEQ multiplex PCR; TCRdb holds only in-frame clones, not every one. The sample has over 100,000 clones. CDR3 length: 14 residues. V was cut by 8 bases and J by 0 bases, with 14 bases left in between. Germline lookup yields CDR1 MNHEY and CDR2 SMNVEV (reference sequence). The sequenced material came from PBMCs. V usage is TRBV27 and J usage is TRBJ2-7; D call uncertain. The origin of this receptor is a man aged 25 to 40 in good health and CMV-seronegative. The CDR3 loop reads CASWATVSSYEQYF. The CDR3 DNA sequence: TGTGCCAGCTGGGCGACGGTAAGCTCCTACGAGCAGTACTTC.